This T cell receptor (beta chain) appears in the sequencing data of a study of identifying expanded T cells in peripheral blood. Study observations and caveats: Approximately two-week clone count variance significantly increased as total template count grew. Over two and four weeks, about 15 and 19 clones changed, versus around 1.1 between replicates.

Sequencing was performed with immunoSEQ multiplex PCR; in TCRdb, only in-frame clones are kept and a portion is missing. Counted here are 100,000 or so clones, around 88% occurring once; the ten biggest clones make up roughly 17%. This clone was picked up many times. Its specificity is not known. Healthy donors had no documented immune events, such as infections, while sampled. The junction had 5 bases not matched to a gene; V was cut back by 9 bases and J by 2 bases. Germline CDR1 and CDR2: LNHDA and SQIVND (reference sequence). The CDR3 sequence is 14 residues long. This chain links TRBV19 with TRBJ2-4, with TRBD1 matching over 9 bases. The receptor comes from a person between 18 and 70 years old in good health. The sequenced sample consisted of blood. In DNA form, the CDR3 reads TGTGCCAGCGGGACAGGGTTTTCCAAAAACATTCAGTACTTC. As protein: CASGTGFSKNIQYF.